The source of this TCR beta chain is a study of T cells in Graves' hyperthyroidism and ophthalmopathy (dated by TCRdb to between 2018 and 2021). Some background on the complete study: Peripheral blood samples were taken at initial diagnosis, before any treatment was given. A discovery cohort of about a hundred patients, about 40 with Graves' ophthalmopathy and under 60 with stable Graves' hyperthyroidism, was used to find distinguishing TCR V-J signatures. Prospective prediction of ophthalmopathy was tested in an independent validation cohort consisting of 18 hyperthyroidism patients and around 16 patients who later progressed to ophthalmopathy. The roughly 91 discovery patients were randomly divided into training and test sets at a 7:3 ratio. Thyroid tissue and blood T-cell repertoires from several Graves' hyperthyroidism patients were also compared in the study. Following sampling, methimazole starting at 30 mg daily was given to hyperthyroidism patients, and high-dose intravenous methylprednisolone was given to ophthalmopathy patients. TCR Vbeta CDR3 sequencing of fewer than 150 peripheral blood samples (approximately 44 ophthalmopathy, about 80 hyperthyroidism and some 17 progressor patients) is reported in the paper.

TCR beta CDR3 regions were amplified from RNA transcripts. The first round of RT-PCR for the TCR CDR3 was performed with the HTBI primer set and the Qiagen OneStep RT-PCR kit. Libraries were constructed in a second round of multiplex PCR, after which size selection and purification were performed. Paired-end sequencing of the libraries was performed with 100 bp reads on an Illumina HiSeq2000. Turning to the authors' computational methods: SOAPnuke was used to process the raw data, removing reads that contained adapters or uncalled bases, had a mean Phred below 15, or lacked an exact match to the constant primer or identifier. COPE v1.2.5 was used to merge high-quality paired reads, and clonotypes were defined as unique nucleotide sequences. Clonotypes were aligned to IMGT TRBV, TRBD and TRBJ reference segments using MiTCR v1.1. Only V-J combinations with frequency above 0.0001, covering approximately 99% of repertoires, were analysed. A TCS score was defined as the ratio of F50 (clonal expansion) to E x V (chaos), with BLOSUM62-based TCRdist applied between CDR3 peptides within each V-J. Welch's t-statistics and random forest reduced 450 to 600 V-J features to roughly 13, which were used in a naive Bayes classifier (R e1071). The public sequencing data were trimmed at Q25 with fastp and processed into clonotypes with MiXCR by TCRdb, which kept only in-frame beta chains. One record per CDR3 amino acid sequence lists the most common genes and DNA. These V and J calls rely on TCRdb rather than the paper's analysis. The sample profile shows about 300,000 distinct CDR3 sequences; 25% of them were found once. The ten largest clones represent about a quarter of the sample.

Hyperthyroidism patients were newly diagnosed, had a disease duration of under 2 months, and were aged 18 to 65 years. Exclusion was applied to patients with uncontrolled infections, other autoimmune diseases, pregnancy or lactation. Diagnoses were based on clinical symptoms, serum thyroxine and TRAb, thyroid ultrasound and orbital computed tomography. For progressor patients, blood was drawn at the first diagnosis of hyperthyroidism, before any ophthalmopathy symptoms had appeared. PBMCs were isolated from about 9 ml of fresh peripheral blood by Ficoll-Paque density gradient centrifugation. Patients classed as progressors first received a Graves' hyperthyroidism diagnosis and then went on to develop ophthalmopathy during follow-up. Total RNA was extracted with Trizol reagent, and quality was checked on an Agilent 2100 Bioanalyzer. Overall results and qualifications from the work: In validation, the model predicted progression to ophthalmopathy a median of approximately 6.6 months before onset, with roughly 70% sensitivity and almost 75% specificity. No statistical method was used to fix the sample size in advance, and group allocation was not hidden from the investigators. Most expanded thyroid clonotypes (frequency above 0.001) were also detected in blood, a finding suggesting that blood repertoires may reflect thyroid immune responses. A model built on a 13 V-J signature distinguished ophthalmopathy from stable hyperthyroidism, reaching 87.88% sensitivity and about 81% specificity in cross-validation and 80%/75% in testing.

From a lookup of the germline V gene (reference sequence), CDR1 and CDR2 are DFQATT and SNEGSKA. The junction shows trimming of 2 bases on V and 5 bases on J, plus 18 bases between the germline ends. The CDR3 runs 15 amino acids, cysteine and phenylalanine included. Only the CDR3 region is kept as DNA, spanning 45 bases read in frame from base 1. As to this clonotype: Its antigen has not been determined. There are no base qualities to consult, and no much larger clone falls within one base.

The V gene is TRBV20-1 and the J gene is TRBJ2-5; the D region may be TRBD1 or TRBD2, each matching 6 bases equally. Sequenced sample: blood. The TCR comes from a man aged 40-49 years with Graves' hyperthyroidism that later progressed to Graves' ophthalmopathy. The base sequence is TGCAGTGCTAGAAGCTTAGGGGGGCCGGGGGAGACCCAGTACTTC. The resulting protein is CSARSLGGPGETQYF.